These 11 T cell receptor beta chains originate from one sample sequenced in a study of CD8 T cells in ankylosing spondylitis. Notes on the study in general: Blood from ankylosing spondylitis patients appeared to carry a characteristic roughly 8-variant TCR beta motif.

A single record per CDR3 protein comes from TCRdb applying MiXCR to the 5' RACE reads. The sample gives tens of thousands of distinct CDR3 sequences, about 9% of which show up once; over 25% is in the top ten. Antigens for these TCRs are unknown. Sequencing was performed on blood, either unsorted or a sorted T cell fraction (not recorded which). All receptors come from a male donor with ankylosing spondylitis.

This clonotype was counted ten times or more. V and J are TRBV7-9 and TRBJ2-1; D not certain. Germline V gives CDR1 SEHNR, CDR2 FQNEAQ (reference sequence). V shed 2 bases and J shed 7 bases, with 9 bases lying between them. This CDR3 spans 13 amino acids. Here the CDR3 reads CASSLFVDNEQFF. For the CDR3, the DNA is TGTGCCAGCAGCTTATTCGTGGATAATGAGCAGTTCTTC.

This clonotype was detected ten times or more. The rearrangement uses TRBV5-1 and TRBJ1-5, with 7 bases aligning to TRBD1. CDR1 is SGHRS and CDR2 is YFSETQ in the germline V gene. This CDR3 comprises 15 residues. Unmatched junction bases numbered 9, after V lost 4 bases and J lost 5 bases. CDR3 bases: TGCGCCAGCAGCCGGGACAGTCCGGTGGATCAGCCCCAGCATTTT. This gives the protein CASSRDSPVDQPQHF.

J is TRBJ2-7 and V is TRBV6-2 or TRBV6-3; 7 bases agree with TRBD2. The ends lost 0 bases at V and 3 bases at J; junction bases unmatched: 8. Germline loops: CDR1 MNHEY, CDR2 SVGEGT. The CDR3 has 16 residues. CDR3 loop: CASSYSTGGSNYEQYV. In DNA form, the CDR3 reads TGTGCCAGCAGTTACTCCACTGGCGGGAGCAACTACGAGCAGTACGTC.

This clonotype showed up many times. The gene calls are TRBV29-1 and TRBJ2-1, with 7 bases identical to TRBD1. This CDR3 has 12 amino acids. Trimming took 5 bases from V and 6 from J; bases not matched to a gene: 4. Germline CDR1 reads SQVTM; CDR2 reads ANQGSEA. The CDR3 sequence is CSVQQGINEQFF. CDR3 coding DNA: TGCAGCGTTCAACAGGGGATCAATGAGCAGTTCTTC.

This clonotype was seen only a few times. V usage is TRBV7-9 and J usage is TRBJ1-2, with D possibly matching TRBD1 (5 bases). Looked up from germline, CDR1 is SEHNR and CDR2 is FQNEAQ (reference sequence). Trimming cost V 1 base and J 1 base, with 7 bases left between them. The CDR3 sequence is 14 residues long. The CDR3, as DNA: TGTGCCAGCAGCTTAGGGGACGGTAACTATGGCTACACCTTC. The encoded protein is CASSLGDGNYGYTF. Supplemented by reference TRBV7-9 and TRBJ1-2, the full variable domain reads DTGVSQNPRHKITKRGQNVTFRCDPISEHNRLYWYRQTLGQGPEFLTYFQNEAQLEKSRLLSDRFSAERPKGSFSTLEIQRTEQGDSAMYLCASSLGDGNYGYTFGSGTRLTVV.

This clonotype was counted a few times. The chain recombines TRBV27 with TRBJ1-5; D gene uncertain. The CDR3 has 13 residues. CDR1 and CDR2 (germline): MNHEY, SMNVEV (reference sequence). V shed 5 bases and J shed 7 bases, with 12 bases lying between them. CDR3 sequence reads: CASSTGIEQPQHF. In DNA, the CDR3 is TGTGCCAGCAGTACGGGAATCGAGCAGCCCCAGCATTTT.

V and J are TRBV27 and TRBJ2-7; 9 bases agree with TRBD1. With V trimmed by 7 bases and J by 7 bases, 8 bases remained unmatched. The CDR3 consists of 13 residues. The germline V gene encodes CDR1 MNHEY and CDR2 SMNVEV (reference sequence). The CDR3 bases are TGTGCCAGCAACCCGGGACAGGGTCAAGAGCAGTACTTC. It is translated as CASNPGQGQEQYF.

The rearrangement joins TRBV13 to TRBJ2-7, with 7 bases that match TRBD2. In germline, CDR1 is PRHDT, CDR2 FYEKMQ (reference sequence). CDR3 size: 13 residues. V lost 3 bases to trimming and J lost 7 bases; unmatched junction nucleotides: 6. The CDR3 DNA reads TGTGCCAGCAGCTTGGGCGGGAGAGGGGAGCAGTACGTC. Its translation: CASSLGGRGEQYV.

This clonotype was observed many times. This rearrangement joins TRBV5-1 to TRBJ2-1; D is unresolved. Trimming left V 1 base short and J 6 bases short, with 8 bases between. There are 13 residues in the CDR3. CDR1 is SGHRS and CDR2 is YFSETQ in the germline V gene. The CDR3 DNA follows: TGCGCCAGCAGCTTGACCGGGTTCAATGAGCAGTTCTTC. The encoded protein is CASSLTGFNEQFF.

The V gene is TRBV13, the J gene TRBJ2-1; 9 nucleotides agree with TRBD2. V dropped 8 bases and J dropped 9; count of bases not matched to a gene: 11. This CDR3 region has 14 residues. Germline V CDR1 and CDR2: PRHDT, FYEKMQ (reference sequence). The DNA for the CDR3 is TGTGCCAGCCATCCGGCTAGCGGGATTGGTGAGCAGTTCTTC. This sequence encodes CASHPASGIGEQFF.

This clonotype has ten or more counts. V gene TRBV20-1 combines with J gene TRBJ1-1, with D unresolved. The CDR3 length is 11 residues. The V and J ends lost 5 bases and 1 base respectively, with 5 bases between them. Germline CDR1 reads DFQATT; CDR2 reads SNEGSKA (reference sequence). For the CDR3, the DNA is TGCAGTGCTCCAGGGAACACTGAAGCTTTCTTT. It encodes CSAPGNTEAFF.